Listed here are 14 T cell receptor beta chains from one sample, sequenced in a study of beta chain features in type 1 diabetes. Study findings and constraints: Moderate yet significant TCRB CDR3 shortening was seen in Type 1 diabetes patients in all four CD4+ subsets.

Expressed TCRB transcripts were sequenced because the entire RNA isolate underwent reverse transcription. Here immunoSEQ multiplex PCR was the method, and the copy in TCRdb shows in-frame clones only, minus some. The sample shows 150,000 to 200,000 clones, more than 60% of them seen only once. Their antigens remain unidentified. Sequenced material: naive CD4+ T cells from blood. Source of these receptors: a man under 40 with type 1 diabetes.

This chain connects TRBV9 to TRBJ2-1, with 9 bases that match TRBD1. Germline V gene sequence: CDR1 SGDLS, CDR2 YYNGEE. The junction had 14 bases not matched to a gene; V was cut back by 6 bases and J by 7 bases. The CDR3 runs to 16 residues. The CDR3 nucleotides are TGTGCCAGCACCACGCTTTCTGGGACAGGGACTAATGAGCAGTTCTTC. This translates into CASTTLSGTGTNEQFF. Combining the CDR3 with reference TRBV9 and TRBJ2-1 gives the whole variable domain DSGVTQTPKHLITATGQRVTLRCSPRSGDLSVYWYQQSLDQGLQFLIQYYNGEERAKGNILERFSAQQFPDLHSELNLSSLELGDSALYFCASTTLSGTGTNEQFFGPGTRLTVL.

This CDR3 is CAWSVRDREGTQYF. The CDR3 DNA sequence: TGTGCCTGGAGTGTACGGGACAGGGAAGGGACCCAGTACTTC. The chain joins TRBV30 to TRBJ2-5; 9 positions match TRBD1. This CDR3 region has 14 residues. Germline-derived CDR1 and CDR2 are GTSNPN and SVGIG (reference sequence). V trimming: 0 bases; J trimming: 7 bases; junction bases outside the gene matches: 6.

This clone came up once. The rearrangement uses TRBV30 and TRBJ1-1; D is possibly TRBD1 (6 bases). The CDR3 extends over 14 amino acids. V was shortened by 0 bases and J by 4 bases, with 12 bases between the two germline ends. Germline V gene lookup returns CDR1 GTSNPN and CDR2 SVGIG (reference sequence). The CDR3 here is CAWSVTWGPTEAFF. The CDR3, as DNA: TGTGCCTGGAGTGTAACGTGGGGGCCCACTGAAGCTTTCTTT.

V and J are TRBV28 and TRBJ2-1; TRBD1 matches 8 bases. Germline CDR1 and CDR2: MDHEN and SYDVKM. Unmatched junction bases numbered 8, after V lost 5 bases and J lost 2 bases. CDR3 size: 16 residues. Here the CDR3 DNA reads TGTGCCAGCAGTACCTCGGGACAGGTTACCTACAATGAGCAGTTCTTC. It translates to CASSTSGQVTYNEQFF.

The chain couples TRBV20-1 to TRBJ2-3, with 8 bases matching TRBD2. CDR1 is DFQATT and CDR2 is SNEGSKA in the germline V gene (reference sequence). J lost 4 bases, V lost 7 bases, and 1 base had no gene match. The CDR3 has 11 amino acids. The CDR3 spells CSGRGADTQYF. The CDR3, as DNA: TGCAGTGGGCGGGGGGCAGATACGCAGTATTTT.

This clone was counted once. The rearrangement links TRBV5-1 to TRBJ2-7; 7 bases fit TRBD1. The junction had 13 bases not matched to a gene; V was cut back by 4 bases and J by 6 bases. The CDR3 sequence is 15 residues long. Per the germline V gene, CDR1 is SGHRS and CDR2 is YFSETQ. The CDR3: CASSPWTGTEGEQYF. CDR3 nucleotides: TGCGCCAGCAGCCCCTGGACAGGCACCGAGGGCGAGCAGTACTTC.

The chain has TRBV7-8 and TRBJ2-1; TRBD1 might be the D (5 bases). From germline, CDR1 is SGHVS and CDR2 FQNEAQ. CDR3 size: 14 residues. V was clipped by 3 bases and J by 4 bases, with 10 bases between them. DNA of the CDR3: TGTGCCAGCAGCTTTAGACAGAATTACAATGAGCAGTTCTTC. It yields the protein CASSFRQNYNEQFF.

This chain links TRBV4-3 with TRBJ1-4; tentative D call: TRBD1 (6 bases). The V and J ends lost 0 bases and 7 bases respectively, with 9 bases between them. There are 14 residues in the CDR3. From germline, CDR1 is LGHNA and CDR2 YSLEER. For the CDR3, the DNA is TGCGCCAGCAGCCAAGACACAGGGCTTGAAAAACTGTTTTTT. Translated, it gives CASSQDTGLEKLFF.

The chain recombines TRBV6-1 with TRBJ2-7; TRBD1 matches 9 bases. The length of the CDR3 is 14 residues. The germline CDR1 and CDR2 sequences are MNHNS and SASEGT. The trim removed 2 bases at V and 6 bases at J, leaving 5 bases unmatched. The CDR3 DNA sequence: TGTGCCAGCAGTGAAAGCGGACAGGGGATCGAGCAGTACTTC. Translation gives CASSESGQGIEQYF.

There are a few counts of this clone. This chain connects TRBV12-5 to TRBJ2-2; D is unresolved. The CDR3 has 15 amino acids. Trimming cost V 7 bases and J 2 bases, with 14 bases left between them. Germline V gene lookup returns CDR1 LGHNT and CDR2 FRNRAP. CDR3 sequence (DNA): TGTGCTAGTGTAACGAATTACCCAAACACCGGGGAGCTGTTTTTT. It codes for CASVTNYPNTGELFF. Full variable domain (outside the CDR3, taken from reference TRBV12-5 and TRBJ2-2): DARVTQTPRHKVTEMGQEVTMRCQPILGHNTVFWYRQTMMQGLELLAYFRNRAPLDDSGMPKDRFSAEMPDATLATLKIQPSEPRDSAVYFCASVTNYPNTGELFFGEGSRLTVL.

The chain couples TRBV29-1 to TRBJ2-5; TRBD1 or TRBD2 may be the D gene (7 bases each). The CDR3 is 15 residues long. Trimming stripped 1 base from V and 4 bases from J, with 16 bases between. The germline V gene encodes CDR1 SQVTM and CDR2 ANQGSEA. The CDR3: CSVEGYRGGVETQYF. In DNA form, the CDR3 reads TGCAGCGTTGAAGGGTACAGGGGAGGGGTAGAGACCCAGTACTTC.

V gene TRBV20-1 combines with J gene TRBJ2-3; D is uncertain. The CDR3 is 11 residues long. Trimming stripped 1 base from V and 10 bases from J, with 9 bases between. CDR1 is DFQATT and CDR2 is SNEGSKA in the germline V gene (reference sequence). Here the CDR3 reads CSARVAGPQYF. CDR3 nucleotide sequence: TGCAGTGCTAGAGTCGCTGGGCCGCAGTATTTT.

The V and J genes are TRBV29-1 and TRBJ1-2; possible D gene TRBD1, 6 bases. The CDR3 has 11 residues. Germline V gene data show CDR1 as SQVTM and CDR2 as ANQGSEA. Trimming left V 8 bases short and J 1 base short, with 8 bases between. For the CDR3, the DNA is TGCAGCACCAGGGGTAACTATGGCTACACCTTC. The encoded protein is CSTRGNYGYTF.

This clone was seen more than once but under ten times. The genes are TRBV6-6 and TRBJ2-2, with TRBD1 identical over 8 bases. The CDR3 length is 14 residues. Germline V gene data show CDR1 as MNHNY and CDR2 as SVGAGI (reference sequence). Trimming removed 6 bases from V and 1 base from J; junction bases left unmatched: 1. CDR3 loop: CASRGTGNTGELFF. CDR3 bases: TGTGCCAGCAGGGGGACAGGGAACACCGGGGAGCTGTTTTTT.